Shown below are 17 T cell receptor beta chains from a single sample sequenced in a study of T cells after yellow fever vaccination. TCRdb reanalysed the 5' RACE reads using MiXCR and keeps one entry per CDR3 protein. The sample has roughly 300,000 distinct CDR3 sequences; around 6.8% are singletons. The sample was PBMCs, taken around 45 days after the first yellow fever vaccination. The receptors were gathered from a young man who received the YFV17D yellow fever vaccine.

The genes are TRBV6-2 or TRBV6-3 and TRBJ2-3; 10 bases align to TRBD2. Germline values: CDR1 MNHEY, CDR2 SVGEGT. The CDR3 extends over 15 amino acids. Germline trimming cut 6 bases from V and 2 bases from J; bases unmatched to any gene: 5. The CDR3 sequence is CASRDGLADTDTQYF. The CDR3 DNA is TGTGCCAGCAGAGACGGACTAGCGGACACAGATACGCAGTATTTT.

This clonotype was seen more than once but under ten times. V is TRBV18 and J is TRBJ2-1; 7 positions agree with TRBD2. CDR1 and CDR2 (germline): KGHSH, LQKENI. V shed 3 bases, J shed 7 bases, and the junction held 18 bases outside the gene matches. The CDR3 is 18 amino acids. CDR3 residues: CASSPNLAGSWGGNEQFF. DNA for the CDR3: TGTGCCAGCTCACCCAACTTGGCAGGGAGTTGGGGAGGGAATGAGCAGTTCTTC.

CDR3 nucleotides: TGTGCCAGCAGCCCCCGGACTAGCGGGGGGGCCAACCCCCAATCGAGCTCCTACGAGCAGTACTTC. Protein: CASSPRTSGGANPQSSSYEQYF. This chain connects TRBV4-2 to TRBJ2-7; TRBD2 matches 15 bases. From germline, CDR1 is LGHNA and CDR2 YNFKEQ. V lost 4 bases to trimming and J lost 0 bases; unmatched junction nucleotides: 19. The CDR3 has 22 residues.

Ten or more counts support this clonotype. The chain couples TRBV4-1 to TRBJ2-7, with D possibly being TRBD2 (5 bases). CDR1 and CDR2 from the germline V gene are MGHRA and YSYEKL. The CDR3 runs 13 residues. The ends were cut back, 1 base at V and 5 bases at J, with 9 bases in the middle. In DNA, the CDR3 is TGCGCCAGCAGCCAAGTAGCGTCCCACGAGCAGTACTTC. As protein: CASSQVASHEQYF.

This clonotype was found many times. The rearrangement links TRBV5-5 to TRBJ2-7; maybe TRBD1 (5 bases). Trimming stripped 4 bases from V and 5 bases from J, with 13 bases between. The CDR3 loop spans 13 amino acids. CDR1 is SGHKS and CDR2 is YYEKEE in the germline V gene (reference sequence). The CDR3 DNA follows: TGTGCCAGCAGCCCCGGGCTCAGGGACGAGCAGTACGTC. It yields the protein CASSPGLRDEQYV.

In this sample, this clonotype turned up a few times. In DNA form, the CDR3 reads TGTGCCAGCAGTGAGGGGGACTACTTCACAGATACGCAGTATTTT. This translates into CASSEGDYFTDTQYF. The chain recombines TRBV6-1 with TRBJ2-3; 7 positions match TRBD2. Germline V gene sequence: CDR1 MNHNS, CDR2 SASEGT. This CDR3 has 15 amino acids. V dropped 3 bases and J dropped 2; count of bases not matched to a gene: 5.

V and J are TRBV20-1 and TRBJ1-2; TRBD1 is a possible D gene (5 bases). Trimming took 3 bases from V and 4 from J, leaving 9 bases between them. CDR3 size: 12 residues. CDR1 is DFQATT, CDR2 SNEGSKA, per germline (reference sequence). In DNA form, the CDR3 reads TGCAGTGCTAGCCATGGGGCCTATGGCTACACCTTC. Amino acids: CSASHGAYGYTF.

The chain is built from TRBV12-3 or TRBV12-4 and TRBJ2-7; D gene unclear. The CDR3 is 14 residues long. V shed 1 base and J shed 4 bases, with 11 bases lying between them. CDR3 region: CASSLGQERYEQYF. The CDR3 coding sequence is TGTGCCAGCAGTTTAGGGCAGGAGAGATACGAGCAGTACTTC.

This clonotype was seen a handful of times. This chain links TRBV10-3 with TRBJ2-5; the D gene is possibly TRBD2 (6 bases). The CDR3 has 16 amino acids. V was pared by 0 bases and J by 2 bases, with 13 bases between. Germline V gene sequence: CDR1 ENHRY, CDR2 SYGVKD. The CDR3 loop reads CAISESNGGLQETQYF. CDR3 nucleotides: TGTGCCATCAGTGAGTCGAACGGGGGTCTACAAGAGACCCAGTACTTC.

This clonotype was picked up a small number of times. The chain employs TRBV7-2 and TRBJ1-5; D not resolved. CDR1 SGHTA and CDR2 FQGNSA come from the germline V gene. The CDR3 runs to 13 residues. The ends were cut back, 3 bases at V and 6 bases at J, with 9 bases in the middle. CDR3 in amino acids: CASSLTQGQPQHF. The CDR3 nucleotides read TGTGCCAGCAGCTTGACCCAAGGTCAGCCCCAGCATTTT. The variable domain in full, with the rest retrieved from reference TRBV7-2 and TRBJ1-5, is GAGVSQSPSNKVTEKGKDVELRCDPISGHTALYWYRQSLGQGLEFLIYFQGNSAPDKSGLPSDRFSAERTGGSVSTLTIQRTQQEDSAVYLCASSLTQGQPQHFGDGTRLSIL.

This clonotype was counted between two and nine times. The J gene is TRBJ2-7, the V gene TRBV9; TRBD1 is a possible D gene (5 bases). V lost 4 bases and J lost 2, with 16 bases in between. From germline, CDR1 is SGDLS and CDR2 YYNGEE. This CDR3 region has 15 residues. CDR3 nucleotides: TGTGCCAGCAGCCCCCCAGGGTCAAACGCCTACGAGCAGTACTTC. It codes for CASSPPGSNAYEQYF.

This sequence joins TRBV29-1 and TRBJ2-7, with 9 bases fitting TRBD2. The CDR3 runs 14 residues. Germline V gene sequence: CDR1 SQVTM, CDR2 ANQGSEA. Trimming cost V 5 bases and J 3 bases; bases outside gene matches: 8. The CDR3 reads CSVLAGERFYEQYF. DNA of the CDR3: TGCAGCGTTTTAGCGGGGGAGCGCTTCTACGAGCAGTACTTC.

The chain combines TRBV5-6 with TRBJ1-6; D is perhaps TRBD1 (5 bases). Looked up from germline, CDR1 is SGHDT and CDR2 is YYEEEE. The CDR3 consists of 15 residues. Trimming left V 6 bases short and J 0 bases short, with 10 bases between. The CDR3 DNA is TGTGCCAGCACGTCGGGGGGCTCCTATAATTCACCCCTCCACTTT. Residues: CASTSGGSYNSPLHF.

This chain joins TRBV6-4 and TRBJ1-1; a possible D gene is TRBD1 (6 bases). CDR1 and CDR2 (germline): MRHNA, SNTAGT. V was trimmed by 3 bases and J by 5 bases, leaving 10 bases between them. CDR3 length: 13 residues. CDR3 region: CASSEARGTEAFF. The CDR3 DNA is TGTGCCAGCAGTGAAGCGAGGGGGACTGAAGCTTTCTTT.

The CDR3 is CASSSQGELRETQYF. DNA of the CDR3: TGTGCCAGCAGCTCCCAGGGTGAATTGCGAGAGACCCAGTACTTC. The V gene is TRBV7-9, the J gene TRBJ2-5; D is perhaps TRBD1 (5 bases). Trimming pared 4 bases from V and 4 bases from J, leaving 16 bases between. The CDR3 has 15 amino acids. Germline V gene lookup returns CDR1 SEHNR and CDR2 FQNEAQ (reference sequence).

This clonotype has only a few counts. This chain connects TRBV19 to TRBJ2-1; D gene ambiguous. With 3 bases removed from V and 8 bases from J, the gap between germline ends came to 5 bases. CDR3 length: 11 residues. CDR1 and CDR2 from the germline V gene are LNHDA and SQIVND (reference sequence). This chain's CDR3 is CASSIVDEQFF. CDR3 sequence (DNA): TGTGCCAGTAGTATCGTGGATGAGCAGTTCTTC.

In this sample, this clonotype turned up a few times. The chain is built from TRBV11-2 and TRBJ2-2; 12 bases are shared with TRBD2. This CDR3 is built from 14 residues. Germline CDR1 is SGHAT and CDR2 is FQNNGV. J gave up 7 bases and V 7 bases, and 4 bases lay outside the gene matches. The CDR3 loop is CASTRLAGDGELFF. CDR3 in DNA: TGTGCCAGCACCAGACTAGCGGGGGACGGGGAGCTGTTTTTT.